This T cell receptor beta chain came from a study of low-dose radiotherapy and immunotherapy resistance in tumors. About the study: Cohort 2, a group dosed every two weeks at 1 Gy per fraction, received 13 Gy in total over 26 weeks. Both drugs were delivered intravenously to patients (nivolumab 240 mg every two weeks and ipilimumab 1 mg/kg every six weeks). Participants were given intravenous cyclophosphamide 200 mg/m2 every two weeks, one day before radiation and immunotherapy.

Specified time point: after trial treatment. Treatment denoted: LDRT plus nivolumab, ipilimumab, low-dose cyclophosphamide and aspirin (RACIN trial). TRAV- and TRBV-specific primers primed first-strand cDNA, covering alpha and beta chains. The TCRs were subjected to amplification over around 18 PCR cycles employing a constant-region primer in conjunction with a V-primer adapter. TCRdb ran MiXCR on the reads and lists one entry per CDR3 protein. There are about 84,000 distinct CDR3 sequences in the sample; under 20% occur only once, and approximately 1.5% lies in the top ten. As concerns this clonotype: This probably arose from a read error, given a far larger clone one base away.

The ends were cut back, 0 bases at V and 10 bases at J, with 23 bases in the middle. Germline-derived CDR1 and CDR2 are SGDLS and YYNGEE. There are 17 residues in the CDR3. This sequence was found in a male donor with prostate cancer. This chain connects TRBV9 to TRBJ2-1, with D perhaps matching TRBD2 (6 bases). This sample comprised PBMCs, obtained after low-dose radiotherapy plus immunotherapy. The CDR3 bases are TGTGCCAGCAGCGTAGTCCGCGGTACGGGAGATATCTACGAGCAGTTCTTC. Protein: CASSVVRGTGDIYEQFF.